This TCR beta chain derives from a study of CD8 T cells in Susac syndrome. The RNA input was roughly 0.45 to 1 ug, and it was reverse transcribed with random hexamers. TCRdb reprocessed the immunoSEQ multiplex PCR reads with MiXCR, giving one entry per CDR3 protein. This sample yields 150,000 to 200,000 distinct CDR3 sequences, of which roughly 90% are seen a single time; 0.085% to 0.09% belongs to the top ten. This clonotype originated in a human donor with Susac syndrome. Sequencing input: CD4+ T cells from PBMCs.

This chain's CDR3 is CASGQGTYGYTF. The CDR3 DNA follows: TGCGCCAGTGGACAGGGGACCTATGGCTACACCTTC. The rearrangement uses TRBV5-1 and TRBJ1-2; 9 positions agree with TRBD1. V was pared by 8 bases and J by 4 bases, with 3 bases of the junction left unmatched. The germline V gene has CDR1 SGHRS and CDR2 YFSETQ. The CDR3 totals 12 residues.